This passage covers 30 T cell receptor beta chains from one sample sequenced in a study of blood T cells in healthy people across ages. Alongside a J-beta primer mix, a sample-barcoded 5' primer served in a second PCR lasting about 6 to 12 cycles. MiXCR was run by TCRdb on the 5' RACE reads, yielding one entry per CDR3 protein. The repertoire holds 580,000 or so distinct CDR3 sequences, with 47% as singletons. The sequencing input was blood. The source is a man of 80 years or more in good health.

This clonotype turned up a few times. V and J are TRBV15 and TRBJ2-3; 7 bases agree with TRBD2. The CDR3 is made up of 16 amino acids. The V segment lost 0 bases and the J segment 3 bases; nucleotides outside the gene matches: 6. Germline V gene sequence: CDR1 LNHNV, CDR2 YYDKDF (reference sequence). The CDR3 loop reads CATSRDPAGATDTQYF. The CDR3 DNA is TGTGCCACCAGCAGAGATCCTGCGGGAGCTACAGATACGCAGTATTTT. The full variable domain, with the rest looked up from reference TRBV15 and TRBJ2-3, is DAMVIQNPRYQVTQFGKPVTLSCSQTLNHNVMYWYQQKSSQAPKLLFHYYDKDFNNEADTPDNFQSRRPNTSFCFLDIRSPGLGDTAMYLCATSRDPAGATDTQYFGPGTRLTVL.

Note on this clonotype: Its ends do not fully match the called genes, so a read error is possible. This rearrangement joins TRBV6-6 to TRBJ2-5, with 7 positions matching TRBD2. CDR1 is MNHNY, CDR2 SVGAGI, per germline (reference sequence). The length of the CDR3 is 14 residues. The CDR3 sequence: CSSRPSGQAGEQYF. CDR3 sequence (DNA): TGTTCCAGCAGACCATCAGGCCAGGCGGGGGAGCAGTACTTC.

J is TRBJ1-6 and V is TRBV4-1; D ambiguous. Germline V CDR1 and CDR2: MGHRA, YSYEKL. The CDR3 is 15 residues long. The V and J ends lost 4 bases and 8 bases respectively, with 15 bases between them. CDR3 region: CASSLLSFRDSPLHF. The DNA of the CDR3 is TGCGCCAGCAGCCTATTGAGCTTCCGGGATTCACCCCTCCACTTT.

This clonotype was seen a single time. The CDR3: CASSQTSGSYNEQYF. The CDR3 DNA follows: TGTGCCAGCAGCCAGACTAGCGGGAGCTACAATGAGCAGTACTTC. The chain couples TRBV6-2 or TRBV6-3 to TRBJ2-5; the match to TRBD2 covers 12 bases. V trimming: 6 bases; J trimming: 11 bases; junction bases outside the gene matches: 13. The germline CDR1 and CDR2 sequences are MNHEY and SVGEGT. The CDR3 length is 15 residues.

The V gene is TRBV4-2, the J gene TRBJ2-1, with 10 bases matching TRBD2. This CDR3 has 15 residues. V gave up 0 bases and J gave up 8 bases; unmatched junction bases: 4. The V gene's germline CDR1 is LGHNA and CDR2 YNFKEQ. The CDR3 coding sequence is TGTGCCAGCAGCCAAGATAGGCTAGCGGGAGATGAGCAGTTCTTC. Its translation: CASSQDRLAGDEQFF.

The chain links TRBV9 to TRBJ2-1, with 12 bases that match TRBD2. Trimming removed 0 bases from V and 9 bases from J; junction bases left unmatched: 1. The CDR3 extends over 14 amino acids. CDR1 is SGDLS, CDR2 YYNGEE, per germline. As DNA, the CDR3 is TGTGCCAGCAGCGTAGTGACTAGCGGGAGTGAGCAGTTCTTC. Protein: CASSVVTSGSEQFF.

The genes are TRBV7-2 and TRBJ1-4; D remains ambiguous. This CDR3 has 16 amino acids. Trimming cost V 2 bases and J 0 bases, with 10 bases left between them. Germline-derived CDR1 and CDR2 are SGHTA and FQGNSA. Here the CDR3 reads CASSLLGPPTNEKLFF. The CDR3 nucleotides are TGTGCCAGCAGCTTATTAGGGCCCCCAACTAATGAAAAACTGTTTTTT.

This clonotype was seen a few times. The CDR3 DNA is TGTGCCAGCAGTCCCCCTGGACAAGTCTACGAGCAGTACTTC. It is translated as CASSPPGQVYEQYF. The rearrangement joins TRBV27 to TRBJ2-7; a weak D match, TRBD1 (5 bases). Germline CDR1 MNHEY, CDR2 SMNVEV (reference sequence). The CDR3 contains 14 residues. Trimming took off 5 bases at V and 3 bases at J, with 14 bases between the two ends.

A few counts support this clonotype. V usage is TRBV9 and J usage is TRBJ1-2, with D unresolved. The V gene lost 4 bases and the J gene lost 3 bases, with 19 bases spanning the gap. Germline V gene data show CDR1 as SGDLS and CDR2 as YYNGEE. CDR3 length: 16 amino acids. The DNA for the CDR3 is TGTGCCAGCAGCCTAAGCGGGGTGTCAAGGGACTATGGCTACACCTTC. It yields the protein CASSLSGVSRDYGYTF. Combining the CDR3 with reference TRBV9 and TRBJ1-2 gives the whole variable domain DSGVTQTPKHLITATGQRVTLRCSPRSGDLSVYWYQQSLDQGLQFLIQYYNGEERAKGNILERFSAQQFPDLHSELNLSSLELGDSALYFCASSLSGVSRDYGYTFGSGTRLTVV.

This clonotype showed up just once. V and J are TRBV4-3 and TRBJ2-3; D is possibly TRBD1 or TRBD2 (5 bases each). The CDR3 runs 16 residues. Germline V gene lookup returns CDR1 LGHNA and CDR2 YSLEER. The V end was cut by 0 bases, the J end by 1 base, with 11 bases between. CDR3 region: CASSQEAGDRTDTQYF. The DNA of the CDR3 is TGCGCCAGCAGCCAAGAGGCCGGGGACCGCACAGATACGCAGTATTTT.

This clonotype occurred once. The gene calls are TRBV5-1 and TRBJ2-4, with 9 bases matching TRBD1. The CDR3 loop spans 15 amino acids. J lost 13 bases, V lost 0 bases, and 11 bases had no gene match. Germline V gene data show CDR1 as SGHRS and CDR2 as YFSETQ. CDR3 DNA: TGCGCCAGCAGCTTGGGGTCCGGACAGGGGTCGAAGCAGTACTTC. This sequence encodes CASSLGSGQGSKQYF.

Many counts were recorded for this clonotype. The rearrangement joins TRBV6-5 to TRBJ1-1, with TRBD1 as a possible D gene (5 bases). Trimming removed 0 bases from V and 0 bases from J, with 8 bases in between. CDR1 and CDR2 from the germline V gene are MNHEY and SVGAGI. This CDR3 spans 15 amino acids. The CDR3 nucleotides are TGTGCCAGCAGTTACTCCGGGGCCATGAACACTGAAGCTTTCTTT. Its translation is CASSYSGAMNTEAFF.

The table lists this clonotype with many counts. The J gene is TRBJ1-6, the V gene TRBV6-6, with D unclear. The germline CDR1 and CDR2 sequences are MNHNY and SVGAGI (reference sequence). The length of the CDR3 is 15 residues. With 6 bases removed from V and 0 bases from J, the gap between germline ends came to 9 bases. The CDR3 DNA reads as TGTGCCAGCAGCGTAGATAGCTCCTATAATTCACCCCTCCACTTT. Translation gives CASSVDSSYNSPLHF.

The J gene is TRBJ2-5, the V gene TRBV27; D not certain. The V end was cut by 6 bases, the J end by 11 bases, with 25 bases between. CDR3 length: 15 residues. Germline lookup yields CDR1 MNHEY and CDR2 SMNVEV (reference sequence). CDR3 DNA sequence: TGTGCCAGCAGCCCACCAGGAGTAGGTTACAATGAGCAGTACTTC. Translated: CASSPPGVGYNEQYF.

The rearrangement uses TRBV7-9 and TRBJ2-3, with TRBD2 matching 7 bases. Germline CDR1 SEHNR, CDR2 FQNEAQ (reference sequence). The V gene end was trimmed by 5 bases and the J gene end by 7 bases; junction bases not matched to a gene: 12. The CDR3 contains 15 residues. CDR3: CASSHGERGSYTQYF. The CDR3 DNA reads TGTGCCAGCAGCCACGGGGAGCGGGGCTCTTATACGCAGTATTTT.

This chain links TRBV4-3 with TRBJ2-3; TRBD2 might be the D (6 bases). Trimming pared 0 bases from V and 5 bases from J, leaving 15 bases between. CDR3 length equals 16 residues. The germline V gene encodes CDR1 LGHNA and CDR2 YSLEER. Here the CDR3 DNA reads TGCGCCAGCAGCCAAGATTTCGGGGGACGTTTAGATACGCAGTATTTT. It encodes CASSQDFGGRLDTQYF.

The rearrangement joins TRBV11-3 to TRBJ2-1, with D hard to call. The CDR3 is 15 amino acids. The V gene's germline CDR1 is SGHNT and CDR2 YENEEA. V dropped 5 bases and J dropped 6 bases, with 17 bases sitting between them. The CDR3, as DNA: TGTGCCAGCAGCAGGAGTGGCTTGTTAGTCAATGAGCAGTTCTTC. This codes for CASSRSGLLVNEQFF.

This clonotype has only a few counts. As DNA, the CDR3 is TGTGCCAGCAGCCCCCAGGGGTCTAGCTTTGAGACCCAGTACTTC. It codes for CASSPQGSSFETQYF. The chain combines TRBV11-3 with TRBJ2-5; D perhaps matches TRBD1 (6 bases). The CDR3 consists of 15 residues. The V gene lost 5 bases and the J gene lost 5 bases, with 18 bases spanning the gap. Germline loops: CDR1 SGHNT, CDR2 YENEEA. Together with reference TRBV11-3 and TRBJ2-5, the CDR3 gives the full variable domain: EAGVVQSPRYKIIEKKQPVAFWCNPISGHNTLYWYLQNLGQGPELLIRYENEEAVDDSQLPKDRFSAERLKGVDSTLKIQPAELGDSAVYLCASSPQGSSFETQYFGPGTRLLVL.

As regards this clonotype: Germline and junction disagree at one end, which may indicate a read error. The chain employs TRBV7-2 and TRBJ2-1; weak D call: TRBD2 (5 bases). From germline, CDR1 is SGHTA and CDR2 FQGNSA. The CDR3 is 15 residues long. The DNA of the CDR3 is TGTGCCAGCGGCTTAGAAGCAGATAGCGTCAATGAGCAGTTCTTC. It is translated as CASGLEADSVNEQFF.

This chain uses TRBV29-1 with TRBJ2-7, with D perhaps matching TRBD1 (6 bases). In germline, CDR1 is SQVTM, CDR2 ANQGSEA. The CDR3 is made up of 12 amino acids. Between the trimmed V and J ends, which lost 6 bases and 6 bases, there was a span of 15 bases. CDR3 DNA sequence: TGCAGCGTGAGGGCAGGGGTGGGCGAGCAGTACTTC. Protein sequence: CSVRAGVGEQYF.

CDR3 sequence reads: CASSLAPNILEELFF. In nucleotides, the CDR3 is TGTGCCAGCAGCTTAGCCCCAAACATCTTGGAGGAGCTGTTTTTT. The V and J genes are TRBV7-2 and TRBJ2-2; no clear D. V lost 0 bases, J lost 10 bases, and 15 bases lay in between. Germline loops: CDR1 SGHTA, CDR2 FQGNSA. The CDR3 covers 15 residues.

V and J are TRBV20-1 and TRBJ2-4, with D tentatively TRBD2 (5 bases). TRBJ2-7 matches the DNA end more closely, so the J call is doubtful. This CDR3 contains 12 residues. Germline CDR1 reads DFQATT; CDR2 reads SNEGSKA (reference sequence). As DNA, the CDR3 is TGCAGTGCTAGTCCTAGCCGTGACGAGCAGTACTTC. Translated: CSASPSRDEQYF.

This clonotype was detected a few times. This chain connects TRBV5-1 to TRBJ2-7; 10 bases are shared with TRBD2. This CDR3 contains 14 residues. Germline lookup yields CDR1 SGHRS and CDR2 YFSETQ. The J segment lost 4 bases and the V segment lost 1 base, leaving 2 bases of the junction unmatched. The DNA of the CDR3 is TGCGCCAGCAGCTTGTCTAGCGGGAGTTACGAGCAGTACTTC. This gives the protein CASSLSSGSYEQYF.

The chain links TRBV5-1 to TRBJ2-7; D is unresolved. CDR3 length: 13 residues. Trimming pared 5 bases from V and 1 base from J, leaving 10 bases between. Germline CDR1 is SGHRS and CDR2 is YFSETQ. The CDR3 sequence is CASRSIPSYEQYF. In DNA, the CDR3 is TGCGCCAGCAGATCGATACCATCCTACGAGCAGTACTTC.

V and J are TRBV6-5 and TRBJ2-3; D gene ambiguous. The V end lost 10 bases, the J end lost 5 bases, and 13 bases lay between the germline ends. Germline CDR1 MNHEY, CDR2 SVGAGI. The CDR3 consists of 12 residues. CDR3 sequence: CATRKLGDTQYF. The CDR3, as DNA: TGTGCCACCCGTAAGCTTGGAGATACGCAGTATTTT.

This chain links TRBV7-2 with TRBJ2-1; D may be TRBD1 or TRBD2 (5 bases each). The CDR3 spans 14 residues. The V gene's germline CDR1 is SGHTA and CDR2 FQGNSA. V was trimmed by 5 bases and J by 6 bases, leaving 14 bases between them. Written as DNA, the CDR3 is TGTGCCAGCAGCGTAATACCGGGACCCAATGAGCAGTTCTTC. It translates to CASSVIPGPNEQFF.

CDR3 sequence reads: CAISLDRTIECRRSSYEQYF. In DNA form, the CDR3 reads TGTGCCATCAGTTTGGACAGGACTATCGAATGTCGTAGGAGCTCCTACGAGCAGTACTTC. The chain carries TRBV10-3 and TRBJ2-7; D might be TRBD1 (7 bases). V dropped 5 bases and J dropped 0 bases, with 29 bases sitting between them. This CDR3 comprises 20 residues. Germline V gives CDR1 ENHRY, CDR2 SYGVKD.

The chain joins TRBV12-3 or TRBV12-4 to TRBJ2-5; D gene uncertain. The length of the CDR3 is 12 residues. V was pared by 6 bases and J by 11 bases, with 16 bases between. The CDR3 DNA sequence: TGTGCCAGCAGCCCGACCCAATTAGAGCAGTACTTC. This translates into CASSPTQLEQYF.

This clonotype has only a few counts. The rearrangement joins TRBV20-1 to TRBJ2-7; no clear D gene. Germline CDR1 reads DFQATT; CDR2 reads SNEGSKA (reference sequence). The CDR3 sequence is 13 residues long. The ends were cut back, 1 base at V and 2 bases at J, with 9 bases in the middle. CDR3 amino acids: CSARGRFPYEQYF. The CDR3 DNA sequence: TGCAGTGCTAGAGGCAGGTTCCCCTACGAGCAGTACTTC.

This clonotype was observed a few times. The chain uses TRBV12-3 or TRBV12-4 and TRBJ2-3, with a weak D call TRBD2 (6 bases). V was clipped by 6 bases and J by 2 bases, with 12 bases between them. The CDR3 length is 14 residues. The CDR3: CASRSRTNTDTQYF. In nucleotides, the CDR3 is TGTGCCAGCAGGTCCCGGACTAACACAGATACGCAGTATTTT.